This record concerns one T cell receptor (beta chain) sequence. The sample belongs to a study of radiation and T cells in renal cell carcinoma. The repertoire was sequenced with immunoSEQ multiplex PCR; TCRdb's copy has only in-frame clones and lacks some. In the table there are roughly 140,000 clones, over 80% of which are singletons. The time point here: blood 2 weeks post-SBRT. Treatment of the sample: 15 Gy SBRT to primary tumor, nephrectomy 4 weeks later. Here the sequenced sample was blood, taken from a patient whose treatment included radiotherapy and nephrectomy. The clonotype originates from a woman aged 45-60 years with renal cell carcinoma.

The CDR3, as DNA: TGTGCCAGCAGCTTAACGGGGAGAGTCCAAGAGACCCAGTACTTC. Protein sequence: CASSLTGRVQETQYF. This chain joins TRBV5-8 and TRBJ2-5; TRBD2 might be the D (5 bases). The CDR3 runs 15 residues. Germline V gene sequence: CDR1 SGHTS, CDR2 YDEGEE. V was cut by 2 bases and J by 1 base, with 12 bases left in between.